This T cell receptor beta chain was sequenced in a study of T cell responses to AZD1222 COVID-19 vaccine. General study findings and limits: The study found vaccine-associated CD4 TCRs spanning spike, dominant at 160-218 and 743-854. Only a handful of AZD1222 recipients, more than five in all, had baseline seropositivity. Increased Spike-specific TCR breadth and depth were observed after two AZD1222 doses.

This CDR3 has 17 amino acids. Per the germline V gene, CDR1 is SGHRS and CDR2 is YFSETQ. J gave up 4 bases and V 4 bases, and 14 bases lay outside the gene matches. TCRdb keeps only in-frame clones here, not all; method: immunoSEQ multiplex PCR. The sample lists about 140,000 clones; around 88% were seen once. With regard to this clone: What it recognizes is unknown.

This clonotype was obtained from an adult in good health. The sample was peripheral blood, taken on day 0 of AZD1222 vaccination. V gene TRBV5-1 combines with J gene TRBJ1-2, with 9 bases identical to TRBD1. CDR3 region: CASSEQSLRDRVYGYTF. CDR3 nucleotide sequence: TGCGCCAGCAGCGAACAATCACTCCGGGACAGGGTCTATGGCTACACCTTC.